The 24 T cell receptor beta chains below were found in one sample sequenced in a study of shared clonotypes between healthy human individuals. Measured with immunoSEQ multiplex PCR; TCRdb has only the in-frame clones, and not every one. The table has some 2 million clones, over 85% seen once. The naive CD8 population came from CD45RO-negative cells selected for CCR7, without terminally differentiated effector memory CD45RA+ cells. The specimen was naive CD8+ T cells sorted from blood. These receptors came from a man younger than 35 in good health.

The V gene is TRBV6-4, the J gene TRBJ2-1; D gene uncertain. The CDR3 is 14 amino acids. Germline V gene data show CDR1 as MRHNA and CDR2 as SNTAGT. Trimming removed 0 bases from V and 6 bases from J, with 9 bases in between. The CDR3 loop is CASSDSPGLNEQFF. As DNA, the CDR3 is TGTGCCAGCAGTGACTCCCCCGGTCTCAATGAGCAGTTCTTC.

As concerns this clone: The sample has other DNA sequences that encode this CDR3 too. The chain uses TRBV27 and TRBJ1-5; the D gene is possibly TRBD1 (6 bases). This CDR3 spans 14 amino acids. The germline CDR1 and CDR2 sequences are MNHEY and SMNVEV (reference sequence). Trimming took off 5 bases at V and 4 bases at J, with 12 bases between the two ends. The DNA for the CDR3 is TGTGCCAGCAGTCCTGGGACACCTAATCAGCCCCAGCATTTT. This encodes CASSPGTPNQPQHF.

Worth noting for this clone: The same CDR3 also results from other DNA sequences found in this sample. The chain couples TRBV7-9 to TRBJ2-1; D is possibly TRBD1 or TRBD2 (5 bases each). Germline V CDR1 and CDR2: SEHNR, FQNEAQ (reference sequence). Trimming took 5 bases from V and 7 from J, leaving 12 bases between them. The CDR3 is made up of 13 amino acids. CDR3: CASSLGAGNEQFF. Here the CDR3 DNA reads TGTGCCAGCAGCCTCGGGGCGGGTAATGAGCAGTTCTTC.

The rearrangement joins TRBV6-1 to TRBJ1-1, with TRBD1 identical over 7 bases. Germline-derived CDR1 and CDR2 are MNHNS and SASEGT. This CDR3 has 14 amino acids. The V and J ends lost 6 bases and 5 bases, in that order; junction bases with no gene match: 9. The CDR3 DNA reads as TGTGCCAGCAGCCTCAGGGGGATGGGGACTGAAGCTTTCTTT. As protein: CASSLRGMGTEAFF.

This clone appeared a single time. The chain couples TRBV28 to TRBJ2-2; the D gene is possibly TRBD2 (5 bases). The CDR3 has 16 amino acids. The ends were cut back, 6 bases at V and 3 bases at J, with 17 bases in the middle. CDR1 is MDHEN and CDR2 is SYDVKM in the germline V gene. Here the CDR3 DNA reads TGTGCCAGCAGCTCAAAGGGAGTCCCTGACACCGGGGAGCTGTTTTTT. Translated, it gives CASSSKGVPDTGELFF.

CDR3 amino acids: CASSMQRERNTEAFF. DNA of the CDR3: TGTGCCAGCAGCATGCAAAGGGAGAGGAACACTGAAGCTTTCTTT. The chain combines TRBV7-9 with TRBJ1-1; no firm D call. Between the trimmed V and J ends, which lost 5 bases and 1 base, there was a span of 14 bases. Germline V gene sequence: CDR1 SEHNR, CDR2 FQNEAQ (reference sequence). The CDR3 is 15 residues long. Complete variable domain (other parts from reference TRBV7-9 and TRBJ1-1): DTGVSQNPRHKITKRGQNVTFRCDPISEHNRLYWYRQTLGQGPEFLTYFQNEAQLEKSRLLSDRFSAERPKGSFSTLEIQRTEQGDSAMYLCASSMQRERNTEAFFGQGTRLTVV.

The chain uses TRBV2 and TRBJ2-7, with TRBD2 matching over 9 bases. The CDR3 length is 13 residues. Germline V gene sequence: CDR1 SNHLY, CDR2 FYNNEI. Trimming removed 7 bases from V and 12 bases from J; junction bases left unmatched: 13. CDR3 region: CASTLTSGPAGYF. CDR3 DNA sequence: TGTGCCAGCACCTTAACTAGCGGGCCTGCGGGGTACTTC.

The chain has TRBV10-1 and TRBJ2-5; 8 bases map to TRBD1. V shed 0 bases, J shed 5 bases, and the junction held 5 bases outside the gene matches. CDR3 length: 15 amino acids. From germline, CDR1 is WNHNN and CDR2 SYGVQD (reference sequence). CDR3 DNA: TGCGCCAGCAGTGAGTCGAACAGGGGGATGGAGACCCAGTACTTC. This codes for CASSESNRGMETQYF.

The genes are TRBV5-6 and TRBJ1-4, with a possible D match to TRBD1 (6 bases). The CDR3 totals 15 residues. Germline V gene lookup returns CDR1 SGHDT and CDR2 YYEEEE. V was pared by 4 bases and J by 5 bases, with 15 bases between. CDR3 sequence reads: CASSAGPGANEKLFF. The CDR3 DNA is TGTGCCAGCAGCGCGGGACCGGGGGCGAATGAAAAACTGTTTTTT.

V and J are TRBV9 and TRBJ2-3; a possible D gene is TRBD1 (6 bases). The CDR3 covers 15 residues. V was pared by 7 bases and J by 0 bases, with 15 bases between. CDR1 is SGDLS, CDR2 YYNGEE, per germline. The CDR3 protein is CASGSSGHSTDTQYF. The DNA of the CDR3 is TGTGCCAGCGGAAGCTCGGGACATAGCACAGATACGCAGTATTTT.

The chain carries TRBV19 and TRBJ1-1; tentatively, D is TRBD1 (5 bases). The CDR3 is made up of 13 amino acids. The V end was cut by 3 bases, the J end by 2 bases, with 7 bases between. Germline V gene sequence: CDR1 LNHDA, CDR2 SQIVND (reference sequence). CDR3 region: CASSMWGNTEAFF. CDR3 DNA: TGTGCCAGTAGTATGTGGGGCAACACTGAAGCTTTCTTT.

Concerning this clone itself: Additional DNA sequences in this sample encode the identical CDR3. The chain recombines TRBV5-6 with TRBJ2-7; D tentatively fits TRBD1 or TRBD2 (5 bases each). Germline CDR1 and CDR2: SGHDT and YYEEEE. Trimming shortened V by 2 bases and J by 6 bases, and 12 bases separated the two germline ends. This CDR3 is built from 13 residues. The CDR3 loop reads CASSLGTPGEQYF. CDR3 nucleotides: TGTGCCAGCAGCTTAGGGACCCCCGGCGAGCAGTACTTC.

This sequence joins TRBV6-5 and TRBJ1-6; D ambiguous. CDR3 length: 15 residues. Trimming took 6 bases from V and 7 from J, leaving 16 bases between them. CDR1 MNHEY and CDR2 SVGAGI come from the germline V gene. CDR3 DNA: TGTGCCAGCAGCGACGTGTCGGGGATCAATTCACCCCTCCACTTT. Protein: CASSDVSGINSPLHF.

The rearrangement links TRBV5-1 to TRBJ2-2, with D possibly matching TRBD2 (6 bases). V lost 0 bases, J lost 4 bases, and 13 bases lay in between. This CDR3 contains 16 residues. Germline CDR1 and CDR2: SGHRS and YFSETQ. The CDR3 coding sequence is TGCGCCAGCAGCTTGGCCCTACTAGCTGGCACCGGGGAGCTGTTTTTT. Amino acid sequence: CASSLALLAGTGELFF.

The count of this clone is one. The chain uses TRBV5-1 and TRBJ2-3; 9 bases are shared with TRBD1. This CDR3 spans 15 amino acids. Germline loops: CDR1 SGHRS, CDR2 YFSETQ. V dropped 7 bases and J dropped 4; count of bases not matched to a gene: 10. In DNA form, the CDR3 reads TGCGCCAGCGCTACTGGGACAGGGACATCAGATACGCAGTATTTT. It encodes CASATGTGTSDTQYF.

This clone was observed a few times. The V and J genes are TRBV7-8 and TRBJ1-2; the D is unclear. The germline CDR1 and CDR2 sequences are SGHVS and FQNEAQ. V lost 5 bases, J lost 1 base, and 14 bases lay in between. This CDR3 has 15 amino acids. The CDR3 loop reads CASSPGPAVNYGYTF. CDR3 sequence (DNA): TGTGCCAGCAGCCCGGGCCCTGCCGTTAACTATGGCTACACCTTC.

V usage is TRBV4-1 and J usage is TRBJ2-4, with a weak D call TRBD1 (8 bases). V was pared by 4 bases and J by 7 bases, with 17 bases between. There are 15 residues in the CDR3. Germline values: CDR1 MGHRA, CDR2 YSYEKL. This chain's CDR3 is CASSLPTGEGNIQYF. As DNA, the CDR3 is TGCGCCAGCAGCCTACCGACAGGGGAGGGGAACATTCAGTACTTC.

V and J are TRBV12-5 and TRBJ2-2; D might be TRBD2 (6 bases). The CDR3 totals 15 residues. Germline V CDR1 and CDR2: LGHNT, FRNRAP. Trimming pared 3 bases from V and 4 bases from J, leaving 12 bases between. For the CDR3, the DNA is TGTGCTAGTGGTTTCGGAGGGCCGGGCACCGGGGAGCTGTTTTTT. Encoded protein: CASGFGGPGTGELFF.

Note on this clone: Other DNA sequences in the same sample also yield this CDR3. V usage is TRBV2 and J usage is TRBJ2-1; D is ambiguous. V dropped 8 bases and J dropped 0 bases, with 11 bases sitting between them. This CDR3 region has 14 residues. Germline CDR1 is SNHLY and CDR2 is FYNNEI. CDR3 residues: CASSDLSSYNEQFF. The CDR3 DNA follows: TGTGCCAGCTCCGACCTGAGCTCCTACAATGAGCAGTTCTTC.

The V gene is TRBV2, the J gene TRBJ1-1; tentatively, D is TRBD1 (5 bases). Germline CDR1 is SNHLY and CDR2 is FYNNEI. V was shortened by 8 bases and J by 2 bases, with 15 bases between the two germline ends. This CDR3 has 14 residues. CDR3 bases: TGTGCCAGCGCCCGCATCGGGGCTAACACTGAAGCTTTCTTT. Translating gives CASARIGANTEAFF.

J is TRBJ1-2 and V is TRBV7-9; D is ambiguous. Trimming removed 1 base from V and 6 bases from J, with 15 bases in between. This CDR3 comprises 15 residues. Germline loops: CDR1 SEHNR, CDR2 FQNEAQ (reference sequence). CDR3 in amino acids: CASSLVRGDNHGYTF. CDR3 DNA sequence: TGTGCCAGCAGCTTAGTGCGCGGAGACAACCATGGCTACACCTTC.

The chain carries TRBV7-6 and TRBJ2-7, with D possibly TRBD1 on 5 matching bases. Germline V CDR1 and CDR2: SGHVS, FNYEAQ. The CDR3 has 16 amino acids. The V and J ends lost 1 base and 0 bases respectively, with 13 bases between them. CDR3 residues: CASSLEAGIHSYEQYF. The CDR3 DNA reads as TGTGCCAGCAGCTTAGAGGCAGGGATTCACTCCTACGAGCAGTACTTC.

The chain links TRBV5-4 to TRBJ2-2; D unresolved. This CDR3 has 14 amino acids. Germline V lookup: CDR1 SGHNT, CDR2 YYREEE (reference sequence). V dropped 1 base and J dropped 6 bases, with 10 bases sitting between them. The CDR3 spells CASSLLDPAGELFF. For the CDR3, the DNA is TGTGCCAGCAGCTTGTTAGACCCCGCCGGGGAGCTGTTTTTT.

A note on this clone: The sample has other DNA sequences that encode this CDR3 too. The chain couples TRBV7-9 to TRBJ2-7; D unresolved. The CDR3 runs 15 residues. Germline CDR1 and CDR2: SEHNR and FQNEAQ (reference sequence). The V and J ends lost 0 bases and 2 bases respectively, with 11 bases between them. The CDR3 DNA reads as TGTGCCAGCAGCTTAGCCGGCGGCCCCGCCTACGAGCAGTACTTC. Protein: CASSLAGGPAYEQYF.